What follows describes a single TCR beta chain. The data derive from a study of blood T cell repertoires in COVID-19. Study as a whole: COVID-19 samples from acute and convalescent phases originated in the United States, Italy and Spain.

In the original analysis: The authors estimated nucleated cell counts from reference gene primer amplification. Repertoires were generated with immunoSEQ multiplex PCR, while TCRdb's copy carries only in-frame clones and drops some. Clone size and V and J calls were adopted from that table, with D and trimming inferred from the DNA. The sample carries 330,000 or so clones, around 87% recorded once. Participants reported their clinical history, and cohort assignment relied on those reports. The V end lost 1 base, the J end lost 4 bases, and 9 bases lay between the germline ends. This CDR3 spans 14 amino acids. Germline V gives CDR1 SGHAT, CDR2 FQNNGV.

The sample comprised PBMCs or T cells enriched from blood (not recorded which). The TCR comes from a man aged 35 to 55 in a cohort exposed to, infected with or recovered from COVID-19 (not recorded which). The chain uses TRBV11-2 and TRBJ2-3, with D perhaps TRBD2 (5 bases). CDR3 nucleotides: TGTGCCAGCAGCTTAGGGGGAGACGCAGATACGCAGTATTTT. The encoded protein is CASSLGGDADTQYF.